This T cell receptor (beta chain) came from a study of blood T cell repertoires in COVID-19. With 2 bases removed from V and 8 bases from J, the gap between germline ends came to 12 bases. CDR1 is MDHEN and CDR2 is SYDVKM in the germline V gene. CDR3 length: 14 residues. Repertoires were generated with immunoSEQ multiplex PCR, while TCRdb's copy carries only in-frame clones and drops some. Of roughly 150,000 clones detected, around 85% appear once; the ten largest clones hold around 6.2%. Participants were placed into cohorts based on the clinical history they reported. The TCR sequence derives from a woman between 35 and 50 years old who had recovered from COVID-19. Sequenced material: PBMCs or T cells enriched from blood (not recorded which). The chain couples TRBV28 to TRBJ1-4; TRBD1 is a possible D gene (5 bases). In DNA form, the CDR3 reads TGTGCCAGCAGTTTAGGGCAGGGCGGCGAAAAACTGTTTTTT. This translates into CASSLGQGGEKLFF. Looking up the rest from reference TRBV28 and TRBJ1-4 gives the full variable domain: DVKVTQSSRYLVKRTGEKVFLECVQDMDHENMFWYRQDPGLGLRLIYFSYDVKMKEKGDIPEGYSVSREKKERFSLILESASTNQTSMYLCASSLGQGGEKLFFGSGTQLSVL.